This TCR beta chain comes out of a study of blood T cell repertoires in COVID-19. For the study at large: Acute and convalescent COVID-19 specimens originated in the United States, Italy and Spain.

This clone was observed a few times. The CDR3 spans 18 residues. V lost 5 bases, J lost 0 bases, and 9 bases stayed unmatched. CDR1 SNHLY and CDR2 FYNNEI come from the germline V gene. Libraries were prepared by immunoSEQ multiplex PCR; TCRdb keeps only in-frame clonotypes and omits some of them. The table lists roughly 140,000 clones, about 84% of them singletons. This TCR was recovered from a human donor in a cohort sampled during active COVID-19. The rearrangement joins TRBV2 to TRBJ2-2; 10 bases are a match to TRBD2. Specimen: peripheral blood. The CDR3 here is CASSRLSGTSANTGELFF. Written as DNA, the CDR3 is TGTGCCAGCAGTCGTCTCTCCGGGACTAGCGCGAACACCGGGGAGCTGTTTTTT.